This T cell receptor (beta chain) was sequenced for a study of memory CD4+ T cells and cytomegalovirus serostatus. Points from the study as a whole: About 40% of the roughly 150 known CMV-associated TCRbeta sequences appeared in CD4+ memory.

As handled by the study authors: After removing out-of-frame reads, under 2.5 million distinct TCRbeta sequences remained. Profiling relied on immunoSEQ multiplex PCR, and the TCRdb table lists in-frame clones only, not all of them. The V and J calls and the clone size are those of that table, but D and trimming were determined from the DNA. The sample contains about 61,000 clones, roughly 80% of which appear only once. With respect to this clone: Its target is unknown.

The CDR3 loop spans 16 amino acids. V dropped 5 bases and J dropped 0; count of bases not matched to a gene: 7. Germline assignment: CDR1 MNHEY and CDR2 SMNVEV (reference sequence). The sort gate was single viable CD3+CD4+CD8-CD45RO+ cells for memory CD4+ T cells. Source material: memory CD4+ T cells from blood. The chain employs TRBV27 and TRBJ1-2, with 9 bases identical to TRBD1. The TCR sequence derives from an adult in good health and CMV-seronegative. CDR3 in amino acids: CASSPGTGMANYGYTF. CDR3 DNA sequence: TGTGCCAGCAGTCCAGGGACAGGGATGGCTAACTATGGCTACACCTTC.